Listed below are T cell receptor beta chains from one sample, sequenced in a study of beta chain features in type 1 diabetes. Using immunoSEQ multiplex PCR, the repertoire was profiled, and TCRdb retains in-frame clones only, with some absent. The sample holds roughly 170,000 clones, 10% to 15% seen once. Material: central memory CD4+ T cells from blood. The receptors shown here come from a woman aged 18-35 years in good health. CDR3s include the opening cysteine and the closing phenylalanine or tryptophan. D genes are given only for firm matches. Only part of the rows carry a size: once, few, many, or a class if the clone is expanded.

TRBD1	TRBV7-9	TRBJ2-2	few	CASRPGQGRMNTGELFF	TGTGCCAGCAGACCCGGACAGGGGCGGATGAACACCGGGGAGCTGTTTTTT
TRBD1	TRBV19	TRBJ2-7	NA	CASTSRGPYEQYF	TGTGCCAGTACCTCCAGGGGGCCCTACGAGCAGTACTTC
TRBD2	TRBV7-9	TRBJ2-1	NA	CASSFFPGTSGMIRNEQFF	TGTGCCAGCAGCTTCTTCCCCGGGACTAGCGGGATGATTAGGAATGAGCAGTTCTTC
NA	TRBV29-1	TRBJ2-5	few	CSVELRETQYF	TGCAGCGTTGAACTACGGGAGACCCAGTACTTC
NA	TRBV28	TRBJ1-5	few	CASSLLAGRAGNSNQPQHF	TGTGCCAGCAGTTTATTGGCAGGGCGCGCGGGGAATAGCAATCAGCCCCAGCATTTT
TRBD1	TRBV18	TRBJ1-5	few	CASSPRTGENQPQHF	TGTGCCAGCTCACCCCGGACAGGGGAAAATCAGCCCCAGCATTTT
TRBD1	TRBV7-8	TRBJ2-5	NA	CASSFRDRQETQYF	TGTGCCAGCAGCTTTCGGGACAGACAAGAGACCCAGTACTTC
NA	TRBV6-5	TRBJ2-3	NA	CASSSTLQGPDTQYF	TGTGCCAGCAGTTCCACCCTACAGGGCCCAGATACGCAGTATTTT
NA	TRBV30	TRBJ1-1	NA	CAWSVLRPGEAFF	TGTGCCTGGAGTGTACTCAGACCGGGTGAAGCTTTCTTT
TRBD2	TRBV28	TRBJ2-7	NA	CASKPTSGGTYEQYF	TGTGCCAGCAAGCCTACTAGCGGGGGTACCTACGAGCAGTACTTC
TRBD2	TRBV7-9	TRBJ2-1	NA	CASSLLTSGRNEQFF	TGTGCCAGCAGCCTACTTACTAGCGGGAGAAATGAGCAGTTCTTC
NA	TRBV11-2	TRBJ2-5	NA	CASSLALYWSKETQYF	TGTGCCAGCAGCTTAGCCTTATACTGGAGTAAAGAGACCCAGTACTTC
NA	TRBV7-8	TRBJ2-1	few	CASRKTDSEQFF	TGTGCCAGCAGGAAGACAGATAGTGAGCAGTTCTTC
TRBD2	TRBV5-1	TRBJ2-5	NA	CASSSLLSGEETQYF	TGCGCCAGCAGCTCCCTACTTAGCGGGGAAGAGACCCAGTACTTC
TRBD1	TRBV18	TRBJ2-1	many	CASSPQGTRGLYNEQFF	TGTGCCAGCTCACCACAGGGGACAAGGGGGCTTTACAATGAGCAGTTCTTC
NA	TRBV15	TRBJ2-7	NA	CATSRDPSTVGEQYF	TGTGCCACCAGCAGAGATCCCTCAACAGTTGGAGAGCAGTACTTC
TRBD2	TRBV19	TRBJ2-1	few	CASSIGGRGVNEQFF	TGTGCCAGTAGTATTGGCGGGAGAGGGGTAAATGAGCAGTTCTTC
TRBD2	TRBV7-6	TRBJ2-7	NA	CASSFTLAGEGEQYF	TGTGCCAGCAGTTTTACCTTAGCGGGAGAGGGCGAGCAGTACTTC
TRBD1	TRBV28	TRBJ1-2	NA	CATRDREDYGYTF	TGTGCCACCAGGGACAGGGAGGACTATGGCTACACCTTC
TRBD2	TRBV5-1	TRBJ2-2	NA	CASSLGGLLAGGPSTGELFF	TGCGCCAGCAGCTTGGGAGGACTACTAGCGGGAGGGCCGAGTACCGGGGAGCTGTTTTTT
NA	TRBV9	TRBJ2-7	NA	CASSVDDAGSYEQYF	TGTGCCAGCAGCGTAGATGATGCAGGGTCCTACGAGCAGTACTTC
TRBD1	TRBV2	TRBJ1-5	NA	CASRLGQGINQPQHF	TGTGCCAGCAGGCTTGGACAGGGGATAAATCAGCCCCAGCATTTT
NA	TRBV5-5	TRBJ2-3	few	CASSLQSSTDTQYF	TGTGCCAGCAGCTTACAATCTAGCACAGATACGCAGTATTTT
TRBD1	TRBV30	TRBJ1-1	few	CASYRDRGPGTEAFF	TGTGCCTCCTACCGGGACAGGGGGCCAGGCACTGAAGCTTTCTTT
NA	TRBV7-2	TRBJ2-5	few	CASSLFRGETQYF	TGTGCCAGCAGCTTATTTAGGGGGGAGACCCAGTACTTC
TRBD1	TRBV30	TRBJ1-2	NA	CAWSEGQGEYHSYGYTF	TGTGCCTGGAGTGAGGGGCAGGGGGAATATCATAGCTATGGCTACACCTTC
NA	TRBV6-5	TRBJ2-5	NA	CASSVNSQETQYF	TGTGCCAGCAGTGTTAACAGCCAAGAGACCCAGTACTTC
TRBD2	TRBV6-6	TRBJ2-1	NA	CASSYRPSGRDNEQFF	TGTGCCAGCAGTTACAGGCCTAGCGGGAGGGACAATGAGCAGTTCTTC
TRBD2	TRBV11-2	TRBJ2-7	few	CASSDYNWGLAIYEQYF	TGTGCCAGCAGCGATTATAATTGGGGACTAGCGATTTACGAGCAGTACTTC
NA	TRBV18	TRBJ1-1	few	CASSLRTTGMNTEAFF	TGTGCCAGCTCCCTCCGAACGACGGGGATGAACACTGAAGCTTTCTTT
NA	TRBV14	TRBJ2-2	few	CASSQNRAGELFF	TGTGCCAGCAGCCAAAACAGGGCCGGGGAGCTGTTTTTT
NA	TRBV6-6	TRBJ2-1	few	CASSWTGSSAYNEQFF	TGTGCCAGCAGTTGGACCGGGAGTTCCGCCTACAATGAGCAGTTCTTC
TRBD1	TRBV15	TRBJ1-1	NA	CATSREGTGIREAFF	TGTGCCACCAGCAGAGAAGGGACAGGGATCCGTGAAGCTTTCTTT
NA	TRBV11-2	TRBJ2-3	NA	CASRVLSVRTDTQYF	TGTGCCAGCAGGGTTCTTAGCGTGCGCACAGATACGCAGTATTTT
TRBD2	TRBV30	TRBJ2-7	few	CAWSGLANYEQYF	TGTGCCTGGTCGGGACTAGCGAACTACGAGCAGTACTTC
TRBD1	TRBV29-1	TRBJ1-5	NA	CSAANRGDGQPQHF	TGCAGCGCTGCAAACAGGGGTGACGGACAGCCCCAGCATTTT
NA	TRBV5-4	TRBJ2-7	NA	CASSFRDGLRGEQYF	TGTGCCAGCAGCTTCCGGGACGGTCTGCGGGGCGAGCAGTACTTC
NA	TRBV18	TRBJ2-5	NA	CASHETGDQYF	TGTGCCAGCCACGAAACCGGTGACCAGTACTTC
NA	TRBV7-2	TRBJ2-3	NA	CASSPELVVTQYF	TGTGCCAGCAGCCCGGAGCTCGTGGTTACGCAGTATTTT
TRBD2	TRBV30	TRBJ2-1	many	CASMIAGGSYNEQFF	TGTGCCTCAATGATAGCGGGAGGATCTTACAATGAGCAGTTCTTC
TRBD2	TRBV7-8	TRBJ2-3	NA	CASSHRRIAGGRDTQYF	TGTGCCAGCAGCCATAGGAGAATAGCGGGAGGGCGAGATACGCAGTATTTT
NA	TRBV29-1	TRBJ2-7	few	CSVEVGEQYF	TGCAGCGTTGAGGTCGGCGAGCAGTACTTC
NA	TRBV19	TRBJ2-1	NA	CASRSRQGGENEQFF	TGTGCCAGTAGGTCTCGGCAGGGAGGAGAGAATGAGCAGTTCTTC
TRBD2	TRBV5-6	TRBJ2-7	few	CASSLPGTSSSYEQYF	TGTGCCAGCAGCCTCCCCGGGACTAGCTCCTCCTACGAGCAGTACTTC
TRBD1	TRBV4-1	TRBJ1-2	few	CASSQDVQGLYGYTF	TGCGCCAGCAGCCAAGATGTACAGGGGCTCTATGGCTACACCTTC
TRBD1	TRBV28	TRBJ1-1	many	CASSFPLPGQQQFTEAFF	TGTGCCAGCAGTTTCCCGCTCCCGGGACAGCAACAGTTCACTGAAGCTTTCTTT
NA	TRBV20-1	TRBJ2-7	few	CSARDNYEQYF	TGCAGTGCTAGAGACAACTACGAGCAGTACTTC
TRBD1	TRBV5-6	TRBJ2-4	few	CASSREGAPKNIQYF	TGTGCCAGCAGCCGAGAGGGGGCGCCCAAAAACATTCAGTACTTC
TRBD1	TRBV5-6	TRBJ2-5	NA	CASSLVGTGEEETQYF	TGTGCCAGCAGCTTGGTGGGGACAGGGGAAGAAGAGACCCAGTACTTC
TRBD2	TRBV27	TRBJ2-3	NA	CASSNGLDTDTQYF	TGTGCCAGCAGTAACGGACTAGACACAGATACGCAGTATTTT
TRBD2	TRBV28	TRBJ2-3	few	CASRKRASGRSTDTQYF	TGTGCCAGCAGAAAGAGGGCTAGCGGGAGAAGCACAGATACGCAGTATTTT
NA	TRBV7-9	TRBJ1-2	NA	CASSLGGLRGFNYGYTF	TGTGCCAGCAGCTTAGGTGGACTCCGGGGATTTAACTATGGCTACACCTTC
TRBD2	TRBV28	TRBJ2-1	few	CASSSPSGRKWNEQFF	TGTGCCAGCAGTTCCCCAAGCGGGAGGAAGTGGAATGAGCAGTTCTTC
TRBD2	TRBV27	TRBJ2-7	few	CASRTSGYEQYF	TGTGCCAGTAGGACTAGCGGCTACGAGCAGTACTTC
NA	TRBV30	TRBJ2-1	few	CAWSITSDEQFF	TGTGCCTGGAGTATTACTAGTGATGAGCAGTTCTTC
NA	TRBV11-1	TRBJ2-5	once	CASSTQGQETQYF	TGTGCCAGCAGCACTCAGGGGCAAGAGACCCAGTACTTC
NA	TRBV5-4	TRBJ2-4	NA	CASSLQGAKNIQYF	TGTGCCAGCAGCTTGCAGGGGGCCAAAAACATTCAGTACTTC
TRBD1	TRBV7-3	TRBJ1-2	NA	CASSRSPGGNGYGYTF	TGTGCCAGCAGCCGATCTCCAGGGGGTAATGGGTATGGCTACACCTTC
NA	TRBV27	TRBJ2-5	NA	CASSLQPGTQYF	TGTGCCAGCAGTTTGCAACCAGGGACCCAGTACTTC
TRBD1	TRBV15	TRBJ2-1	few	CATELDRGYEQFF	TGTGCCACGGAGTTGGACAGGGGCTATGAGCAGTTCTTC